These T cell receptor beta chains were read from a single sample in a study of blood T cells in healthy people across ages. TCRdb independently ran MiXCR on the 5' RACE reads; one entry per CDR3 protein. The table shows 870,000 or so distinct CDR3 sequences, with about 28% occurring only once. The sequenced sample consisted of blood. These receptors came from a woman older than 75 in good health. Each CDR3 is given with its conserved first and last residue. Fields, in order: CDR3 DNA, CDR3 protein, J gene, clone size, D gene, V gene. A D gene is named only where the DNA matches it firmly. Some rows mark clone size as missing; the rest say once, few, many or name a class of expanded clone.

cdr3_nt: TGCAGTGTCAACAGTAATAGCAATCAGCCCCAGCATTTT; cdr3_aa: CSVNSNSNQPQHF; j_call: TRBJ1-5; clone_size: few; d_call: -; v_call: TRBV20-1
cdr3_nt: TGTGCCAGCACACAGGGGCAGGGGGCTTGGGGCTACACCTTC; cdr3_aa: CASTQGQGAWGYTF; j_call: TRBJ1-2; clone_size: few; d_call: TRBD1; v_call: TRBV6-5
cdr3_nt: TGTGCCAGCGGGAGCCGGCGGGAGACCCAGTACTTC; cdr3_aa: CASGSRRETQYF; j_call: TRBJ2-5; clone_size: many; d_call: -; v_call: TRBV7-2
cdr3_nt: TGTGCCATCAGTGGCGCCTCGAGCAATCGGCCCCAGCATTTT; cdr3_aa: CAISGASSNRPQHF; j_call: TRBJ1-5; clone_size: -; d_call: -; v_call: TRBV10-3
cdr3_nt: TGTGCCAGCAGTCCATACGGACAGGGTGGCAATCAGCCCCAGCATTTT; cdr3_aa: CASSPYGQGGNQPQHF; j_call: TRBJ1-5; clone_size: once; d_call: TRBD1; v_call: TRBV27
cdr3_nt: TGCAGTACGACCCACAGGGGCCACACAGATACGCAGTATTTT; cdr3_aa: CSTTHRGHTDTQYF; j_call: TRBJ2-3; clone_size: few; d_call: TRBD1; v_call: TRBV20-1
cdr3_nt: TGCGCCAGCAGCAGAGACGGACAGAAAGATAATGAAAAACTGTTTTTT; cdr3_aa: CASSRDGQKDNEKLFF; j_call: TRBJ1-4; clone_size: -; d_call: -; v_call: TRBV4-3
cdr3_nt: TGTGCCAGCAGCGTACGGGGGAGGACTGAAGCTTTCTTT; cdr3_aa: CASSVRGRTEAFF; j_call: TRBJ1-1; clone_size: few; d_call: -; v_call: TRBV6-1
cdr3_nt: TGCAGTGCTAGAGATAACACGGAGACCCAGTACTTC; cdr3_aa: CSARDNTETQYF; j_call: TRBJ2-5; clone_size: many; d_call: -; v_call: TRBV20-1
cdr3_nt: TGTGCCAGCAGTCGGGACAGGGGACGAAAAGAGACCCAGTACTTC; cdr3_aa: CASSRDRGRKETQYF; j_call: TRBJ2-5; clone_size: many; d_call: TRBD1; v_call: TRBV2
cdr3_nt: TGTGCCAGCAGCTTAGAGGGCGGGGGGGCCCCCTACGAGCAGTACTTC; cdr3_aa: CASSLEGGGAPYEQYF; j_call: TRBJ2-7; clone_size: many; d_call: TRBD2; v_call: TRBV7-2
cdr3_nt: TGTGCCAGCGGGACATTCTCAAGTCAGTACTTC; cdr3_aa: CASGTFSSQYF; j_call: TRBJ2-5; clone_size: many; d_call: -; v_call: TRBV6-1
cdr3_nt: TGCAGTGTTAGCGGAACCGGACTAGCGGGGGGGGAGTACGAGCAGTACTTC; cdr3_aa: CSVSGTGLAGGEYEQYF; j_call: TRBJ2-7; clone_size: few; d_call: TRBD2; v_call: TRBV20-1
cdr3_nt: TGTGCCAGCAGCGCTAGTGGGAGCCCCAACAATGAGCAGTTCTTC; cdr3_aa: CASSASGSPNNEQFF; j_call: TRBJ2-1; clone_size: -; d_call: -; v_call: TRBV7-2
cdr3_nt: TGTGCCAGCAAACAGAGTATTCATACGGGGGTTGAGCAGTTCTTC; cdr3_aa: CASKQSIHTGVEQFF; j_call: TRBJ2-1; clone_size: many; d_call: -; v_call: TRBV2
cdr3_nt: TGTGCCAGCAGTTTAGGAGTTCTAGATACGCAGTATTTT; cdr3_aa: CASSLGVLDTQYF; j_call: TRBJ2-3; clone_size: many; d_call: -; v_call: TRBV12-3/TRBV12-4
cdr3_nt: TGTGCCAGCAGTCCGGGGCAGCGGGTTTCAAGTCAGCCCCAGCATTTT; cdr3_aa: CASSPGQRVSSQPQHF; j_call: TRBJ1-5; clone_size: many; d_call: -; v_call: TRBV12-3/TRBV12-4
cdr3_nt: TGCAGTGCTAGATTACCTGAGGCCAACGTCCTGACTTTC; cdr3_aa: CSARLPEANVLTF; j_call: TRBJ2-6; clone_size: -; d_call: -; v_call: TRBV20-1
cdr3_nt: TGCAGCGTCGGACAGAAACAAGAGACCCAGTACTTC; cdr3_aa: CSVGQKQETQYF; j_call: TRBJ2-5; clone_size: many; d_call: -; v_call: TRBV29-1
cdr3_nt: TGTGCCAGCAGCCTCCGTAGCGGGGCCCTCCAAGAGACCCAGTACTTC; cdr3_aa: CASSLRSGALQETQYF; j_call: TRBJ2-5; clone_size: -; d_call: TRBD2; v_call: TRBV7-2
cdr3_nt: TGTGCCAGCAGTTACTCCCCGAACAGGGGGCGAGGAACAGATACGCAGTATTTT; cdr3_aa: CASSYSPNRGRGTDTQYF; j_call: TRBJ2-3; clone_size: many; d_call: TRBD1; v_call: TRBV6-6
cdr3_nt: TGCAGTGCTAGAGGAAACTCCTACGAGCAGTACTTC; cdr3_aa: CSARGNSYEQYF; j_call: TRBJ2-7; clone_size: many; d_call: -; v_call: TRBV20-1
cdr3_nt: TGTGCCAGCCGCCCGGATTTAGCTAACTATGGCTACACCTTC; cdr3_aa: CASRPDLANYGYTF; j_call: TRBJ1-2; clone_size: many; d_call: -; v_call: TRBV7-8
cdr3_nt: TGTGCCAGCAGCTTGACAGGGCCCGGCTACACCTTC; cdr3_aa: CASSLTGPGYTF; j_call: TRBJ1-2; clone_size: many; d_call: TRBD1; v_call: TRBV7-2
cdr3_nt: TGCGCCAGCAGCCAAGAAGGCGGGGGGGCCTATAGTGAGCAGTTCTTC; cdr3_aa: CASSQEGGGAYSEQFF; j_call: TRBJ2-1; clone_size: many; d_call: TRBD2; v_call: TRBV4-3
cdr3_nt: TGTGCCACCAGTGCTACCCAGACAGGGAAAGGCTACACCTTC; cdr3_aa: CATSATQTGKGYTF; j_call: TRBJ1-2; clone_size: few; d_call: TRBD1; v_call: TRBV24-1
cdr3_nt: TGTGCCAGCAGTTTTAAGAAGGTAATAGCTTTCTTT; cdr3_aa: CASSFKKVIAFF; j_call: TRBJ1-1; clone_size: -; d_call: -; v_call: TRBV12-3/TRBV12-4
cdr3_nt: TGTGCCAGCGTTGAAGGACCTAACTATGGCTACACCTTC; cdr3_aa: CASVEGPNYGYTF; j_call: TRBJ1-2; clone_size: many; d_call: -; v_call: TRBV6-5
cdr3_nt: TGTGCCTGGAACGCAGGACAGGAGATTAATTCACCCCTCCACTTT; cdr3_aa: CAWNAGQEINSPLHF; j_call: TRBJ1-6; clone_size: -; d_call: TRBD1; v_call: TRBV30
cdr3_nt: TGTGCCAGCAGTGAATTTAGCAATCAGCCCCAGCATTTT; cdr3_aa: CASSEFSNQPQHF; j_call: TRBJ1-5; clone_size: few; d_call: -; v_call: TRBV25-1
cdr3_nt: TGTGCCAGCACTGAACGGGGGGGGCGGAAAGCTTTCTTT; cdr3_aa: CASTERGGRKAFF; j_call: TRBJ1-1; clone_size: -; d_call: -; v_call: TRBV3-1
cdr3_nt: TGTGCCAGTAGTATAAAGGGCAGCACCGGGGAGCTGTTTTTT; cdr3_aa: CASSIKGSTGELFF; j_call: TRBJ2-2; clone_size: -; d_call: -; v_call: TRBV19
cdr3_nt: TGCAGCGTTCAGATCACCGGGGAGCTGTTTTTT; cdr3_aa: CSVQITGELFF; j_call: TRBJ2-2; clone_size: -; d_call: -; v_call: TRBV29-1
cdr3_nt: TGCGCCAGCAGCCAAGTCTATAATCAGGGATACTATGGCTACACCTTC; cdr3_aa: CASSQVYNQGYYGYTF; j_call: TRBJ1-2; clone_size: few; d_call: -; v_call: TRBV4-1
cdr3_nt: TGTGCCAGCCCCTTAGGTCTAGCGGGGGGGGATGGCTACGAGCAGTACTTC; cdr3_aa: CASPLGLAGGDGYEQYF; j_call: TRBJ2-7; clone_size: many; d_call: TRBD2; v_call: TRBV7-2
cdr3_nt: TGTGCCGGCAGTGACCTAGCCCTCCGAAATTCACCCCTCCACTTT; cdr3_aa: CAGSDLALRNSPLHF; j_call: TRBJ1-6; clone_size: -; d_call: -; v_call: TRBV25-1
cdr3_nt: TGTGCCAACAGTTCGAGCGGGGGGGCCTACAATGAGCAGTTCTTC; cdr3_aa: CANSSSGGAYNEQFF; j_call: TRBJ2-1; clone_size: few; d_call: TRBD2; v_call: TRBV4-2
cdr3_nt: TGCGCCAGCAGCCAAGATCGCCGTTCTAGCACAGATACGCAGTATTTT; cdr3_aa: CASSQDRRSSTDTQYF; j_call: TRBJ2-3; clone_size: -; d_call: -; v_call: TRBV4-3
cdr3_nt: TGTGCCAGCAGCCTTGACAGGGTGACGCACAATGAGCAGTACTTC; cdr3_aa: CASSLDRVTHNEQYF; j_call: TRBJ2-5; clone_size: few; d_call: TRBD1; v_call: TRBV14
cdr3_nt: TGTGCCAGCTCACCAACCAGACAGAGAACAATGAACACTGAAGCTTTCTTT; cdr3_aa: CASSPTRQRTMNTEAFF; j_call: TRBJ1-1; clone_size: -; d_call: -; v_call: TRBV18
cdr3_nt: TGTGCCAGCAGCGTAAGGTACGGGTCCTCTGGAAACACCATATATTTT; cdr3_aa: CASSVRYGSSGNTIYF; j_call: TRBJ1-3; clone_size: -; d_call: -; v_call: TRBV9
cdr3_nt: TGCAGTGCTAGGCAGGGGTCGAACACCGGGGAGCTGTTTTTT; cdr3_aa: CSARQGSNTGELFF; j_call: TRBJ2-2; clone_size: few; d_call: -; v_call: TRBV20-1
cdr3_nt: TGTGCCTGGAGTTTGAGGACAGGGGGCCGGGAAAATCAGCCCCAGCATTTT; cdr3_aa: CAWSLRTGGRENQPQHF; j_call: TRBJ1-5; clone_size: few; d_call: TRBD1; v_call: TRBV30
cdr3_nt: TGCAGTGCTTGGGGACAGGGTAACGGTGGCTACACCTTC; cdr3_aa: CSAWGQGNGGYTF; j_call: TRBJ1-2; clone_size: many; d_call: TRBD1; v_call: TRBV20-1
cdr3_nt: TGCAGTGCTAGTTTGCCTAGCGGGTTCTACGAGCAGTACTTC; cdr3_aa: CSASLPSGFYEQYF; j_call: TRBJ2-7; clone_size: -; d_call: TRBD2; v_call: TRBV20-1
cdr3_nt: TGTGCCACCAGTGAGGCGGAGTTCGGGACCCAGTACTTC; cdr3_aa: CATSEAEFGTQYF; j_call: TRBJ2-5; clone_size: -; d_call: -; v_call: TRBV24-1